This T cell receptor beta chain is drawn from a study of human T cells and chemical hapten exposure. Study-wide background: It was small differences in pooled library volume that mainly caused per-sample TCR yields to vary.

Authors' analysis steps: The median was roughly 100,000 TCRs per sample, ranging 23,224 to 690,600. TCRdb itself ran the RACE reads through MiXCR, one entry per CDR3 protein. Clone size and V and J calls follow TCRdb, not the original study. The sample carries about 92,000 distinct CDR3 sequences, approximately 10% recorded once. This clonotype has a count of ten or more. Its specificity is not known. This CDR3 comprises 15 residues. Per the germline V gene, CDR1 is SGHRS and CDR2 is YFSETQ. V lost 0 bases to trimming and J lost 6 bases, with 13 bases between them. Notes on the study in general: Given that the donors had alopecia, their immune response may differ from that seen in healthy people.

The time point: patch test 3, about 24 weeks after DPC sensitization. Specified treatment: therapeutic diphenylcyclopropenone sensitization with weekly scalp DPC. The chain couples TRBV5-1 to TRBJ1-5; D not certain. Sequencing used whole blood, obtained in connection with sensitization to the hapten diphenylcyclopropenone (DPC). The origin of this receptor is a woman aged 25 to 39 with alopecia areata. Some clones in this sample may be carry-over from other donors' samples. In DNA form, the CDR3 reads TGCGCCAGCAGCTTGGACGGGGAAGTGGGTCAGCCCCAGCATTTT. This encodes CASSLDGEVGQPQHF.